A single sample is the source of the 9 T cell receptor beta chains below, sequenced in a study of regulatory T cells in long-lasting Graves disease. For TCR beta, libraries came from iRepertoire HTBI primers and Arm-PCR of CDR3 regions. TCRdb reanalysed the multiplex PCR reads using MiXCR and keeps one entry per CDR3 protein. The profile shows around 240,000 distinct CDR3 sequences, about 20% of them singletons. Time point reported: newly diagnosed GD, antithyroid drugs for less than 3 months. RNA from PBMCs was the source of the TCR library. The data were also submitted as part of a second study, on T cells in Graves' hyperthyroidism and ophthalmopathy.

Specimen: peripheral blood mononuclear cells (PBMCs), collected at new diagnosis, from a patient treated with antithyroid drugs. These receptors all come from a woman aged 25 to 39 with Graves disease.

This clonotype occurred many times. The chain links TRBV20-1 to TRBJ1-4; D perhaps matches TRBD1 (5 bases). CDR1 is DFQATT, CDR2 SNEGSKA, per germline (reference sequence). There are 15 residues in the CDR3. V was clipped by 4 bases and J by 0 bases, with 12 bases between them. The CDR3 region has the DNA TGCAGTGCTACAAGACGGGGGACAACTAATGAAAAACTGTTTTTT. Residues: CSATRRGTTNEKLFF.

Ten or more counts support this clonotype. The V gene is TRBV29-1, the J gene TRBJ1-1; 8 nucleotides line up with TRBD1. This CDR3 is 10 amino acids long. CDR1 and CDR2 (germline): SQVTM, ANQGSEA. Germline trimming cut 6 bases from V and 11 bases from J; bases unmatched to any gene: 5. Written as DNA, the CDR3 is TGCAGCGTCGCGGACAGGGATGCTTTCTTT. Amino acid sequence: CSVADRDAFF.

The sample holds a few counts of this clonotype. V gene TRBV6-4 combines with J gene TRBJ1-1; 9 bases match TRBD1. V shed 3 bases and J 2 bases; nucleotides not matched to a gene: 1. The CDR3 loop spans 14 amino acids. Germline V CDR1 and CDR2: MRHNA, SNTAGT. For the CDR3, the DNA is TGTGCCAGCAGTGAGACAGGGGGAAACACTGAAGCTTTCTTT. As protein: CASSETGGNTEAFF.

At least ten counts were recorded for this clonotype. The chain links TRBV11-2 to TRBJ2-7; D ambiguous. Trimming cost V 8 bases and J 2 bases, with 13 bases left between them. The CDR3 has 13 amino acids. In germline, CDR1 is SGHAT, CDR2 FQNNGV. The CDR3 sequence is CASRPNSTYEQYF. CDR3 in DNA: TGTGCCAGCCGCCCTAACAGTACCTACGAGCAGTACTTC.

Remarks on this clonotype: Given a far larger clone just one base away, this is likely a sequencing read error. CDR3 nucleotide sequence: TGTGCCAGCAGCTTAGGGGACAGACAGGACGAGCAGTTCTTC. Protein product: CASSLGDRQDEQFF. V is TRBV13 and J is TRBJ2-1, with a weak D call TRBD1 (6 bases). Trimming left V 0 bases short and J 10 bases short, with 13 bases between. The CDR3 totals 14 residues. Germline V gene lookup returns CDR1 PRHDT and CDR2 FYEKMQ (reference sequence). Based on the CDR3 plus reference TRBV13 and TRBJ2-1, the full variable domain is AAGVIQSPRHLIKEKRETATLKCYPIPRHDTVYWYQQGPGQDPQFLISFYEKMQSDKGSIPDRFSAQQFSDYHSELNMSSLELGDSALYFCASSLGDRQDEQFFGPGTRLTVL.

About this clonotype itself: A much larger clonotype is one base distant, so this may be a read error. The chain joins TRBV20-1 to TRBJ1-3; no firm D call. Germline V gene sequence: CDR1 DFQATT, CDR2 SNEGSKA (reference sequence). The CDR3 sequence is 11 residues long. CDR3 sequence (DNA): TGCAGTGCTAGGGAAGGAACCACCATATATTTT. Its protein product is CSAREGTTIYF.

This clonotype was picked up many times. The V call is TRBV29-1, the J call TRBJ2-5; TRBD2 matches 9 bases. CDR3 length: 13 residues. Germline V gene data show CDR1 as SQVTM and CDR2 as ANQGSEA. The V segment lost 5 bases and the J segment 5 bases; nucleotides outside the gene matches: 6. The CDR3 sequence is CSVSGTSWETQYF. In DNA form, the CDR3 reads TGCAGCGTTTCCGGGACTAGCTGGGAGACCCAGTACTTC. Full variable domain (remainder filled in from reference TRBV29-1 and TRBJ2-5): SAVISQKPSRDICQRGTSLTIQCQVDSQVTMMFWYRQQPGQSLTLIATANQGSEATYESGFVIDKFPISRPNLTFSTLTVSNMSPEDSSIYLCSVSGTSWETQYFGPGTRLLVL.

Ten or more counts support this clonotype. The chain links TRBV5-1 to TRBJ2-1, with 8 bases fitting TRBD2. Losses at the gene ends were 0 bases for V and 5 bases for J; bases not matched to a gene: 7. CDR3 length equals 16 residues. Germline loops: CDR1 SGHRS, CDR2 YFSETQ. As DNA, the CDR3 is TGCGCCAGCAGCTTGGGGGGTAGCGGGGACCACAATGAGCAGTTCTTC. Translated: CASSLGGSGDHNEQFF.

This clonotype was detected ten times or more. This chain links TRBV20-1 with TRBJ1-1; D might be TRBD1 (6 bases). Germline V gene sequence: CDR1 DFQATT, CDR2 SNEGSKA (reference sequence). The length of the CDR3 is 14 residues. V shed 4 bases and J shed 1 base, with 13 bases lying between them. CDR3 region: CSATAGTQNTEAFF. DNA of the CDR3: TGCAGTGCTACAGCCGGGACACAGAACACTGAAGCTTTCTTT.